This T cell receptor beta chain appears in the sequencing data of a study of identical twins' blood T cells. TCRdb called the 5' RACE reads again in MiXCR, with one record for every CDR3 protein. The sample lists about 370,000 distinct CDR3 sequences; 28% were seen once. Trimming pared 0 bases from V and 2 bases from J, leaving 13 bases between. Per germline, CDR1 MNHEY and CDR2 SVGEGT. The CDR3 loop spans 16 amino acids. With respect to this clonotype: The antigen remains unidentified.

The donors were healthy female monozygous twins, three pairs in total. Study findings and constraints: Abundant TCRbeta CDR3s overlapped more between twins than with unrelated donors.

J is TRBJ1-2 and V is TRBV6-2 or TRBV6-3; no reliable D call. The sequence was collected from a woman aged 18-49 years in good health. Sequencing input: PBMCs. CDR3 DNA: TGTGCCAGCAGTTACTCACCCGGCGGCTACAACTATGGCTACACCTTC. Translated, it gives CASSYSPGGYNYGYTF.